The 4 T cell receptor beta chains presented below share a single source sample, sequenced in a study of T cells in Graves' hyperthyroidism and ophthalmopathy. Amplified TCR beta CDR3 regions came from RNA transcripts. HTBI primers were used for first-round RT-PCR of the TCR CDR3. One entry per CDR3 protein, called by TCRdb with MiXCR from the multiplex PCR reads. This sample yields around 250,000 distinct CDR3 sequences, of which about 15% are seen a single time; 28% belongs to the top ten. Sequenced: blood. These receptors all stem from a woman between 18 and 29 years old with Graves' ophthalmopathy.

This clonotype has more than one count but fewer than ten. This chain links TRBV20-1 with TRBJ1-2; D is perhaps TRBD1 (5 bases). The CDR3 runs to 13 residues. From germline, CDR1 is DFQATT and CDR2 SNEGSKA (reference sequence). V lost 0 bases and J lost 4, with 9 bases in between. The CDR3 DNA reads TGCAGTGCTAGAGACAGGGTCACCTATGGCTACACCTTC. Protein sequence: CSARDRVTYGYTF.

This clonotype occurred many times. The chain employs TRBV6-1 and TRBJ2-2; 9 bases align to TRBD1. CDR1 is MNHNS and CDR2 is SASEGT in the germline V gene. The CDR3 is 17 residues long. The V and J ends lost 5 bases and 5 bases, in that order; junction bases with no gene match: 12. The CDR3 loop is CASSTYLGQGGTGELFF. CDR3 in DNA: TGTGCCAGCAGTACATACTTGGGACAGGGTGGGACCGGGGAGCTGTTTTTT.

The rearrangement joins TRBV24-1 to TRBJ2-2; D is tentatively TRBD1 or TRBD2 (5 bases each). Germline assignment: CDR1 KGHDR and CDR2 SFDVKD. The V gene lost 5 bases and the J gene lost 4 bases, with 10 bases spanning the gap. The CDR3 sequence is 14 residues long. The DNA for the CDR3 is TGTGCCACCAGTGGGGGGACGGGCACCGGGGAGCTGTTTTTT. Protein: CATSGGTGTGELFF.

This clonotype was counted ten times or more. V gene TRBV5-1 combines with J gene TRBJ1-1, with 7 bases matching TRBD1. The V gene's germline CDR1 is SGHRS and CDR2 YFSETQ. The V segment lost 3 bases and the J segment 5 bases; nucleotides outside the gene matches: 10. The CDR3 runs to 15 residues. The CDR3 DNA reads as TGCGCCAGCAGCTCCGGGACAGACAGGGCGACTGAAGCTTTCTTT. Translated: CASSSGTDRATEAFF.